This T cell receptor beta chain stems from a study of early T cells in non-severe SARS-CoV-2 infection. About the study: Sequencing of unsorted whole blood was done on bulk RNA, leaving chains unpaired. General observations from the study: VDJdb-based annotation leaned toward anti-spike CD8 responses and missed private and CD4 specificities.

Separate cDNA molecules each had unique molecular identifiers attached to them. TCRdb reprocessed the 5' RACE reads via MiXCR and lists one record per CDR3 protein. This sample has around 44,000 distinct CDR3 sequences; approximately 8.1% occur once, and the top ten carry 5% to 6.5%. V lost 6 bases, J lost 3 bases, and 16 bases lay in between. The CDR3 sequence is 14 residues long. Germline V gene data show CDR1 as SQVTM and CDR2 as ANQGSEA. At least ten counts were recorded for this clonotype. Antigen: not known. The material sequenced was whole blood. The chain links TRBV29-1 to TRBJ2-3; D not certain. The clonotype originates from an adult who was a healthcare worker with PCR-confirmed SARS-CoV-2 infection or an uninfected control (not recorded which). CDR3 in DNA: TGCAGCGTGACCTTAGGGCGATCTACAGATACGCAGTATTTT. It translates to CSVTLGRSTDTQYF.